These T cell receptor beta chains were read from a single sample in a study of identical twins. A single record per CDR3 protein comes from TCRdb applying MiXCR to the 5' RACE reads. The repertoire holds some 440,000 distinct CDR3 sequences, around 24% seen once, with about 2.7% in the top ten. These data are also associated with another study on T cells expressing NK-cell markers.

Specimen: CD4+ T cells sorted from blood. Source of these receptors: a woman younger than 35 in good health. The CDR3 runs from the conserved cysteine through the conserved F or W. A D gene is named only where the DNA matches it firmly. Size is omitted from some rows. Given values are once, few, many or a class for expanded clones.

V gene	clone size	J gene	D gene	CDR3 DNA	CDR3 protein
TRBV3-1	NA	TRBJ2-5	NA	TGTGCCAGCAGCCAAGGGTGGGGACTTGAGGGAGAGACCCAGTACTTC	CASSQGWGLEGETQYF
TRBV5-1	NA	TRBJ2-3	TRBD2	TGCGCCAGCAGCTTAGCCGGGACTAGCGGGAGTTCAACAGATACGCAGTATTTT	CASSLAGTSGSSTDTQYF
TRBV5-1	many	TRBJ1-1	NA	TGTGCCAGCAGCTTAGCCGCTGGGAACACTGAAGCTTTCTTT	CASSLAAGNTEAFF
TRBV20-1	few	TRBJ2-7	NA	TGCAGTGCTAGAGTCACCGGCTACGAGCAGTACTTC	CSARVTGYEQYF
TRBV5-1	few	TRBJ1-2	TRBD1	TGCGCCAGCAGCCGGGACAGTTCGGTCTATGGCTACACCTTC	CASSRDSSVYGYTF
TRBV10-3	many	TRBJ2-7	NA	TGTGCCATCAGTGAGTCACGGGCGGGACCCTACGAGCAGTACTTC	CAISESRAGPYEQYF
TRBV21-1	NA	TRBJ1-5	NA	TGTGCCGCAGCAAAGAGGGAGGGATCACTCAATCAGCCCCAGCATTTT	CAAAKREGSLNQPQHF
TRBV6-1	once	TRBJ1-2	TRBD1	TGTGCCAGCAGCCACCAGGGGGCTTATGGCTACACCTTC	CASSHQGAYGYTF
TRBV20-1	few	TRBJ1-1	NA	TGCAGTGCCCAAAAGAGGGGGGCGCGCCCTATGAACACTGAAGCTTTCTTT	CSAQKRGARPMNTEAFF
TRBV20-1	NA	TRBJ2-7	TRBD1	TGCAGTGCCCTCCGACAGGGGAGCGAGCAGTACTTC	CSALRQGSEQYF
TRBV2	NA	TRBJ1-5	NA	TGTGCCAGCCAATTCGGGAGCAATCAGCCCCAGCATTTT	CASQFGSNQPQHF
TRBV7-9	NA	TRBJ2-4	TRBD1	TGTGCCAGAAGACAGGGTAGAAACATTCAGTACTTC	CARRQGRNIQYF
TRBV7-2	few	TRBJ1-5	NA	TGTGCCAGCCGCTCCCAGGCGGGGGTAGGGCCCCAGCATTTT	CASRSQAGVGPQHF
TRBV20-1	NA	TRBJ2-1	NA	TGCAGTGCTAGAGATTTCCGGAATTACAATGAGCAGTTCTTC	CSARDFRNYNEQFF
TRBV3-1	NA	TRBJ2-2	NA	TGTGCCAGCAGTCCGGGACGGCGTATCGGGGAGCTGTTTTTT	CASSPGRRIGELFF
TRBV29-1	NA	TRBJ2-7	TRBD1	TGCAGCGGGGACAGGGGGGGCGAGCAGTACTTC	CSGDRGGEQYF
TRBV24-1	few	TRBJ2-1	TRBD1	TGTGCCACCAGTGAGGGGGACAGGGGTTCCTACAATGAGCAGTTCTTC	CATSEGDRGSYNEQFF
TRBV5-8	NA	TRBJ2-1	NA	TGTGCCAGCAGCTGGTCCGCGGGGACTCACAATGAGCAGTTCTTC	CASSWSAGTHNEQFF
TRBV20-1	once	TRBJ2-5	TRBD2	TGCAGTGCTAGCGGACTAGCGGGAGGTTGGGAGACCCAGTACTTC	CSASGLAGGWETQYF
TRBV20-1	once	TRBJ2-1	NA	TGCAGTGCTAGAGAACGATCGTCCACCGATTTTAATGAGCAGTTCTTC	CSARERSSTDFNEQFF
TRBV12-3/TRBV12-4	NA	TRBJ2-2	NA	TGTGCCAGCAGTTCCAGTCTTCACCCGGGGGAGCTGTTTTTT	CASSSSLHPGELFF
TRBV4-3	few	TRBJ2-1	TRBD2	TGCGCCAGCAGCCAAAACGGGAGGGCCATCGATGAGCAGTTCTTC	CASSQNGRAIDEQFF
TRBV6-5	once	TRBJ1-3	NA	TGTGCCAGCAGTTTTGGACAGATCGGAAACACCATATATTTT	CASSFGQIGNTIYF
TRBV12-3/TRBV12-4	few	TRBJ1-1	NA	TGTGCCAGCAGTTCAATGGGGGGGGGGTATCAAGCTTTCTTT	CASSSMGGGYQAFF
TRBV5-1	few	TRBJ2-7	NA	TGCGCCAGCAGCTACCCAGACAGAACCTACGAGCAGTACTTC	CASSYPDRTYEQYF
TRBV5-1	NA	TRBJ2-3	TRBD2	TGCGCCAGCAACGAGCTTACTAGCGGGAGCACAGATACGCAGTATTTT	CASNELTSGSTDTQYF
TRBV12-3/TRBV12-4	many	TRBJ2-1	NA	TGTGCCAGCACCTTGGGCCCTTACAATGAGCAGTTCTTC	CASTLGPYNEQFF
TRBV29-1	NA	TRBJ2-5	NA	TGCAGCGTTGTGGGAGCCACAGGGACCCAGTACTTC	CSVVGATGTQYF
TRBV20-1	NA	TRBJ2-7	NA	TGCAGTGCTAGGTCGGGTTTTGGCGAGCAGTACTTC	CSARSGFGEQYF
TRBV6-6	NA	TRBJ2-2	NA	TGTGCCAGCCCTTCGCCCGGCGGGGAGCTGTTTTTT	CASPSPGGELFF
TRBV29-1	many	TRBJ1-2	NA	TGCAGCGCGTGGGGAGGAGGCTACACCTTC	CSAWGGGYTF
TRBV29-1	once	TRBJ2-7	TRBD1	TGCAGCGCCCGGCAGGGGGCTTCCTACGAGCAGTACTTC	CSARQGASYEQYF